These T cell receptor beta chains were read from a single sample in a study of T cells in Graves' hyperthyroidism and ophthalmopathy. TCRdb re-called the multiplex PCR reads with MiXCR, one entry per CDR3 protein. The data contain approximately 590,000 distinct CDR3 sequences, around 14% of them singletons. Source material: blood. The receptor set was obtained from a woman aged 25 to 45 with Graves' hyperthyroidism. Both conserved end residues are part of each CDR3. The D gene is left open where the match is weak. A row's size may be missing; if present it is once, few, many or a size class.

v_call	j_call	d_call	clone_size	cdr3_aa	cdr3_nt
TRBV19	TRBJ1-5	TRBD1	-	CASSISRQGGQPQHF	TGTGCCAGTAGTATTTCAAGACAGGGCGGTCAGCCCCAGCATTTT
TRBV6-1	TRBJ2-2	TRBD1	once	CASSGQGLIGTGELFF	TGTGCCAGCAGTGGACAGGGCCTCATCGGCACCGGGGAGCTGTTTTTT
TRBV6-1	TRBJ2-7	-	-	CASRLNRVSYEQYF	TGTGCCAGCAGACTGAACAGGGTCTCCTACGAGCAGTACTTC
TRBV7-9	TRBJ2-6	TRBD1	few	CASSLVWGETGTGANVLTF	TGTGCCAGCAGCTTAGTATGGGGAGAGACAGGGACTGGGGCCAACGTCCTGACTTTC
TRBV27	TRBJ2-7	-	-	CASTPASDGPYEQYF	TGTGCCAGCACTCCCGCATCCGACGGGCCCTACGAGCAGTACTTC
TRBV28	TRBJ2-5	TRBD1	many	CASSKRQGFETQYF	TGTGCCAGCAGTAAGAGACAGGGCTTCGAGACCCAGTACTTC
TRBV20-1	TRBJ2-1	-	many	CSACVGDPADNEQFF	TGCAGTGCCTGCGTGGGGGACCCCGCCGACAATGAGCAGTTCTTC
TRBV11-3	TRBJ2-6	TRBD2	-	CASSPGPGGPGANVLTF	TGTGCCAGCAGTCCGGGCCCGGGGGGACCTGGGGCCAACGTCCTGACTTTC
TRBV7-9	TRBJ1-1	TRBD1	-	CASSTRTGGNTEAFF	TGTGCCAGCAGCACTAGGACAGGGGGGAACACTGAAGCTTTCTTT
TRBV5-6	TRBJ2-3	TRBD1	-	CASTSPGNRGRVDTQYF	TGTGCCAGCACCTCCCCCGGTAACAGGGGGCGCGTAGATACGCAGTATTTT
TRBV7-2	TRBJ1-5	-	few	CASSLGGGGMGNQPQHF	TGTGCCAGCAGCTTAGGTGGGGGGGGGATGGGCAATCAGCCCCAGCATTTT
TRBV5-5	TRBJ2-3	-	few	CASSLGEGRGTDTQYF	TGTGCCAGCAGCTTGGGGGAAGGACGGGGCACAGATACGCAGTATTTT
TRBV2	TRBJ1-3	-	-	CASSGGVRAAGNTIYF	TGTGCCAGCAGTGGTGGTGTCAGGGCTGCTGGAAACACCATATATTTT
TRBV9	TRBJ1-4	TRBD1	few	CASSVAAGGLEKLFF	TGTGCCAGCAGCGTAGCAGCAGGGGGACTAGAAAAACTGTTTTTT
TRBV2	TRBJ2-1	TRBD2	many	CASSDVAGGGNEQFF	TGTGCCAGCAGCGACGTAGCGGGAGGCGGCAATGAGCAGTTCTTC
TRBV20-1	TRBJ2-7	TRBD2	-	CSARDLGGAGGVHEQYF	TGCAGTGCTAGAGATCTCGGAGGAGCGGGAGGTGTCCACGAGCAGTACTTC
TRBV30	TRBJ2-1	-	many	CASSGVSSYNEQFF	TGTGCCTCGTCGGGGGTAAGCTCCTACAATGAGCAGTTCTTC
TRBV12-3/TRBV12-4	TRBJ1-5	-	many	CASSFAGTAGNQPQHF	TGTGCCAGCAGCTTTGCGGGGACCGCGGGCAATCAGCCCCAGCATTTT
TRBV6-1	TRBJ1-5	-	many	CASSEADQPQHF	TGTGCCAGCAGTGAAGCGGATCAGCCCCAGCATTTT
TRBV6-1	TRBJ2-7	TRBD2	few	CASSHFPLAGSEQYF	TGTGCCAGCAGCCACTTCCCGTTAGCGGGAAGCGAGCAGTACTTC
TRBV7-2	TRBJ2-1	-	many	CASTRGGNLYNEQFF	TGTGCCAGCACGCGAGGAGGAAATCTCTACAATGAGCAGTTCTTC
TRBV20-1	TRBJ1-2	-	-	CSAKISYGYTF	TGCAGTGCTAAAATCAGCTATGGCTACACCTTC
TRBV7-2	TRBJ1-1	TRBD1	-	CASSLSLDRVLAEAFF	TGTGCCAGCAGCTTATCCCTTGACAGGGTCTTGGCTGAAGCTTTCTTT
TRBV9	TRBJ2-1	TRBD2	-	CASSASGIEYNEQFF	TGTGCCAGCAGCGCTAGCGGGATAGAGTACAATGAGCAGTTCTTC
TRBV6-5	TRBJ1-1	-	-	CASSYTTDSEAFF	TGTGCCAGCAGCTATACCACCGACAGTGAAGCTTTCTTT
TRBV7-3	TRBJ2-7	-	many	CASSLATRSSYEQYF	TGTGCCAGCAGCTTAGCTACTAGAAGCTCCTACGAGCAGTACTTC
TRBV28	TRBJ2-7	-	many	CASSFGVVGSYEQYF	TGTGCCAGCAGTTTCGGGGTTGTGGGGTCCTACGAGCAGTACTTC
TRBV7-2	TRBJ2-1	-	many	CASSLVGGAYNEQFF	TGTGCCAGCAGCTTAGTAGGGGGAGCATACAATGAGCAGTTCTTC
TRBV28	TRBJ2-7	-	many	CASSFPRRAELEQYF	TGTGCCAGCAGTTTCCCCCGACGGGCAGAGCTCGAGCAGTACTTC
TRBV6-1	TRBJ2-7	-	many	CASSYAGQPSSYEQYF	TGTGCCAGCAGTTACGCGGGACAGCCCAGCTCCTACGAGCAGTACTTC
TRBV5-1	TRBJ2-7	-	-	CASSLSDLVGYEQYF	TGCGCCAGCAGCTTGAGCGATCTAGTGGGGTACGAGCAGTACTTC
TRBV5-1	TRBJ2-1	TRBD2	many	CASGWTSGNNEQFF	TGCGCCAGCGGATGGACTAGCGGGAACAATGAGCAGTTCTTC
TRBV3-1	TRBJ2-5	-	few	CASSQGSLREYF	TGTGCCAGCAGCCAAGGGTCCCTGCGGGAGTACTTC
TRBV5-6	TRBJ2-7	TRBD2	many	CASSRIAGALSYEQYF	TGTGCCAGCAGTCGAATAGCGGGAGCCCTCTCCTACGAGCAGTACTTC
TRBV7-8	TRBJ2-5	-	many	CASSLAGFGQSVATQYF	TGTGCCAGCAGCTTAGCAGGGTTCGGACAGAGTGTTGCGACCCAGTACTTC
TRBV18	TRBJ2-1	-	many	CASSPPVRTYNEQFF	TGTGCCAGCTCACCACCGGTTCGGACCTACAATGAGCAGTTCTTC
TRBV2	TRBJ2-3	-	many	CASSARSPTDTQYF	TGTGCCAGCAGCGCCCGCAGCCCCACAGATACGCAGTATTTT
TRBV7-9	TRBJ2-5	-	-	CASSFREETQYF	TGTGCCAGCAGCTTTCGAGAAGAGACCCAGTACTTC
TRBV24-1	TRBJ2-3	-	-	CATTGPGTDTQYF	TGTGCCACCACAGGGCCCGGCACAGATACGCAGTATTTT
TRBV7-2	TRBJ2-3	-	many	CASSLDSSSGFTDTQYF	TGTGCCAGCAGCTTAGATTCTAGCTCAGGTTTCACAGATACGCAGTATTTT
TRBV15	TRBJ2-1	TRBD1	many	CATSRDRGSAREQFF	TGTGCCACCAGCAGGGACAGGGGGTCTGCCAGAGAGCAGTTCTTC
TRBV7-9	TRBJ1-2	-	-	CASSQDTGSGGYTF	TGTGCCAGCAGTCAAGACACGGGGTCGGGTGGCTACACCTTC
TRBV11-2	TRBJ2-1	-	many	CASSPPLRINEQFF	TGTGCCAGCAGCCCACCTTTGCGGATCAATGAGCAGTTCTTC
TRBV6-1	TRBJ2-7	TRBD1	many	CASGGTGYTYEQYF	TGTGCCAGCGGTGGGACAGGCTATACCTACGAGCAGTACTTC
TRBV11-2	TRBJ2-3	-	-	CASSLDPLLSTQYF	TGTGCCAGCAGCTTAGATCCCTTATTAAGTACGCAGTATTTT
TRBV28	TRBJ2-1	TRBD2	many	CASSFSSSGRALNEQFF	TGTGCCAGCAGTTTTAGTTCAAGCGGGAGAGCCTTGAATGAGCAGTTCTTC
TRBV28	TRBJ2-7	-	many	CASSLYGVTYEQYF	TGTGCCAGCAGTTTATATGGGGTTACCTACGAGCAGTACTTC
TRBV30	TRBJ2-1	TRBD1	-	CAWSVLFWRDRGLNEQFF	TGTGCCTGGAGTGTACTTTTTTGGCGGGACAGGGGGCTGAATGAGCAGTTCTTC